This T cell receptor beta chain was sequenced during a study of CD8+CD57+ T cells in acquired aplastic anemia. Whole-study context: Yields of DNA that came from sorted CD4+ and CD8+ cells averaged roughly 3 ug.

The table lists this clonotype with a count of one. Its antigen remains unknown. For sequencing, patients were chosen who had shown expansion of CD8+CD57+ cells by flow cytometry. Patients were therapy-naive when their blood was sampled. V dropped 0 bases and J dropped 0 bases, with 12 bases sitting between them. The V gene's germline CDR1 is MNHEY and CDR2 SVGAGI. This CDR3 is built from 16 residues. General study results and limits: Shared by patients and controls, fewer than 30 CD8+ CDR3s were abundant in patients. Simpson's diversity of CD8+ cells was not significantly different in patients compared with controls.

Researchers used genomic DNA as the template to profile TCR beta VDJ and CDR3. TCRdb re-called the reads with MiXCR, one entry per CDR3 protein. The data show some 140,000 distinct CDR3 sequences, around half seen once. Sequenced: sorted CD4+, CD8+, or CD8+CD57+ T cells (not recorded which) from PBMCs. The rearrangement joins TRBV6-5 to TRBJ2-7; D ambiguous. The source is a human donor with aplastic anemia. In DNA, the CDR3 is TGTGCCAGCAGTTACTCGGGGTCGTGGCACTCCTACGAGCAGTACTTC. Protein: CASSYSGSWHSYEQYF.